This is a list of T cell receptor beta chains from one sample in a study of cytomegalovirus exposure and HLA in healthy donors. The protocol was immunoSEQ multiplex PCR, while the TCRdb copy is restricted to in-frame clones and leaves out a portion. The table includes around 69,000 clones, nearly 96% detected once. Material for sequencing was PBMCs. These receptors all stem from a woman aged 18-29 years in good health and CMV-seropositive. The CDR3 runs from the conserved cysteine through the conserved F or W. D genes are given only for firm matches. Clone size is given for some rows only: seen once, a few or many times, or a class if the clone is expanded.

TGTGCCAGCAGCTTAGTGGCTAGCTACAATGAGCAGTTCTTC CASSLVASYNEQFF NA TRBV7-2 NA TRBJ2-1
TGTGCCAGCAGCGGTGGGACTCGCCTCTACAATGAGCAGTTCTTC CASSGGTRLYNEQFF NA TRBV9 NA TRBJ2-1
TGTGCCAGCAGCCTATCGGCAACTAGCCAGAACGAGCAGTACTTC CASSLSATSQNEQYF NA TRBV13 once TRBJ2-7
TGTGCCAGCAGCGACTTCAAGAACACTGAAGCTTTCTTT CASSDFKNTEAFF NA TRBV5-4 NA TRBJ1-1
TGTGCCAGCAGCCAACAGGGGTGGTACACAGATACGCAGTATTTT CASSQQGWYTDTQYF TRBD1 TRBV6-5 once TRBJ2-3
TGTGCCAGCCTTTCACAGGGGAGGAATGAGCAGTTCTTC CASLSQGRNEQFF NA TRBV5-4 NA TRBJ2-1
TGCGCCAGCAGCCTATTAGCGGGGAGCTCCTACGAGCAGTACTTC CASSLLAGSSYEQYF TRBD2 TRBV5-1 NA TRBJ2-7
TGCGCCAGCAGAGACCCGGGACAGGGCGGGGAGCTGTTTTTT CASRDPGQGGELFF TRBD1 TRBV10-2 NA TRBJ2-2
TGTGCCAGCAGTTCCTCAGGGGGCCCTGGAAACACCATATATTTT CASSSSGGPGNTIYF TRBD1 TRBV28 NA TRBJ1-3
TGTGCCTGGATCTGGGGACAGGGGATGCACGAGCAGTACTTC CAWIWGQGMHEQYF TRBD1 TRBV30 NA TRBJ2-7
TGTGCTAGCAGCCCCACCCTACCGGGACAGGGGGTATCTGGGGCCAACGTCCTGACTTTC CASSPTLPGQGVSGANVLTF TRBD1 TRBV7-7 NA TRBJ2-6
TGTGCCAGCAGCTTAGGGACAGCTACCTACAATGAGCAGTTCTTC CASSLGTATYNEQFF TRBD1 TRBV9 NA TRBJ2-1
TGTGCCAGCAGCTTGCGGTCTGGCGGGAGGGCGCAGTATTTT CASSLRSGGRAQYF TRBD2 TRBV5-6 NA TRBJ2-3
TGTGCCAGCAGTTTACTACAGGTTACTAATGAAAAACTGTTTTTT CASSLLQVTNEKLFF NA TRBV28 NA TRBJ1-4
TGCAGCGTTGAAGAGAGGCAGAGCACAGATACGCAGTATTTT CSVEERQSTDTQYF NA TRBV29-1 NA TRBJ2-3
TGTGCCAGCACCGCCCCACCGCTAGAAAATGAGCAGTTCTTC CASTAPPLENEQFF NA TRBV28 NA TRBJ2-1
TGTGCCAGCAGTGAACTTCTCAAGGCAGGCCCCTCTGGAAACACCATATATTTT CASSELLKAGPSGNTIYF NA TRBV2 NA TRBJ1-3
TGTGCCAGCACGGTACCAGGGGCCTACGAGCAGTACTTC CASTVPGAYEQYF NA TRBV6-5 NA TRBJ2-7
TGCGCCAGCAGCTTTGTACGGGGGGACGCGGGGGAGCTGTTTTTT CASSFVRGDAGELFF TRBD2 TRBV5-1 NA TRBJ2-2
TGTGCCAGCAGCCGGACCGGGACTGCGAACACCGGGGAGCTGTTTTTT CASSRTGTANTGELFF NA TRBV5-6 NA TRBJ2-2
TGTGCCAGCAGCTTACACAGGGTCGACGAGCAGTACTTC CASSLHRVDEQYF NA TRBV7-9 NA TRBJ2-7
TGTGCCAGCAGCGCGGGACTAGGTATGTCCTACGAGCAGTACTTC CASSAGLGMSYEQYF TRBD2 TRBV9 NA TRBJ2-7
TGTGCCACCAGCAGGGGGGGGCGGGACCCCAAGGAGCAGTACTTC CATSRGGRDPKEQYF NA TRBV15 NA TRBJ2-7
TGCGCCAGCAGCCAAGATCGGGTTACCTACAATGAGCAGTTCTTC CASSQDRVTYNEQFF NA TRBV4-3 NA TRBJ2-1
TGTGCCAGCAGCCCCTCGGGGGATACCACTCAGGCAGGGGGCTGGACCGGGGAGCTGTTTTTT CASSPSGDTTQAGGWTGELFF NA TRBV21-1 NA TRBJ2-2
TGTGCCAGCAGCACCGGGACAGGGGTAGATACGCAGTATTTT CASSTGTGVDTQYF TRBD1 TRBV7-3 NA TRBJ2-3